This T cell receptor (beta chain) was obtained from a study of post-analysis software for immune sequencing data. Unique molecular identifiers were present in the TCR beta cDNA libraries. One entry per CDR3 protein, called by TCRdb with MiXCR from the PCR reads. The sample has approximately 160,000 distinct CDR3 sequences, 25% to 35% seen once. Only a few counts were recorded for this clonotype. Its antigen is unknown. V trimming: 0 bases; J trimming: 4 bases; junction bases outside the gene matches: 5. The CDR3 is 15 amino acids. Germline values: CDR1 SGHRS, CDR2 YFSETQ. Overall study findings and caveats: Comparison with controls showed significantly lower normalized Chao1 diversity in multiple sclerosis patients. Relative to controls, patients had 5 or 6 TRBV segments at higher frequency, with TRBV5-6, TRBV5-1 and TRBV20-1 among these.

V and J are TRBV5-1 and TRBJ2-7, with 9 nucleotides matching TRBD2. This TCR was recovered from a girl aged 10-17 years with multiple sclerosis. The sequencing sample was made of blood. CDR3 protein: CASSLEVAGDYEQYF. Written as DNA, the CDR3 is TGCGCCAGCAGCTTGGAGGTAGCGGGAGATTACGAGCAGTACTTC.